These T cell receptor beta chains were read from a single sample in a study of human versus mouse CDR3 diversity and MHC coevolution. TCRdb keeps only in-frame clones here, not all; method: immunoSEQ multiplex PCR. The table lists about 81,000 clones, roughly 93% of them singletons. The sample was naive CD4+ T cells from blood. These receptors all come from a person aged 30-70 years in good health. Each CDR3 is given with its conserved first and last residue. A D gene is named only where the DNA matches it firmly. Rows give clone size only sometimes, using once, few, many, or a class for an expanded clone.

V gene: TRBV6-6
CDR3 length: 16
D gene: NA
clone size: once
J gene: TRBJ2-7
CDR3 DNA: TGTGCCAGCAGTTGGGGCAGCCAACCGGTACCATACGAGCAGTACTTC
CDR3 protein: CASSWGSQPVPYEQYF

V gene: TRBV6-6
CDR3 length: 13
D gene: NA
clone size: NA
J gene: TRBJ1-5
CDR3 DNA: TGTGCCAGCATGGGGCAGGGCAATCAGCCCCAGCATTTT
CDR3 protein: CASMGQGNQPQHF

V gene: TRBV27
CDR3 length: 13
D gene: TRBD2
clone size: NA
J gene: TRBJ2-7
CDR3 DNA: TGTGCCAGCAAGCGGGACGGCTCCTACGAGCAGTACTTC
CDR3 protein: CASKRDGSYEQYF

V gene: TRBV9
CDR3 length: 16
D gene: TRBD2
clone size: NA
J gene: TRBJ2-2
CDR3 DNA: TGTGCCAGCAGCTTCCTAGCGGGGGGGCTTGGCGGGGAGCTGTTTTTT
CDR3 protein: CASSFLAGGLGGELFF

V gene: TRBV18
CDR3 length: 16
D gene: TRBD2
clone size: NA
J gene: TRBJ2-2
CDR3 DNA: TGTGCCAGCTCGCAAAGACTAGCGGTCTACACCGGGGAGCTGTTTTTT
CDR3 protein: CASSQRLAVYTGELFF

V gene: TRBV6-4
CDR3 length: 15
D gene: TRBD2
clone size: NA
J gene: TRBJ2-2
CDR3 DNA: TGTGCCAGCAGTGACTCGACTAGCCGGACCGGGGAGCTGTTTTTT
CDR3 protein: CASSDSTSRTGELFF

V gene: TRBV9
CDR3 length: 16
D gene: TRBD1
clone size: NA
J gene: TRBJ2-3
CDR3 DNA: TGTGCCAGCAGCGTAGAGGTAGGGGGCCCCACAGATACGCAGTATTTT
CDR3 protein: CASSVEVGGPTDTQYF

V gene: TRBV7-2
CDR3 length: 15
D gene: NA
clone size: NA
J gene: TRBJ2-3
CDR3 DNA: TGTGCCAGCAGCTTAACCCCTGGTAGAGCAGATACGCAGTATTTT
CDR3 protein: CASSLTPGRADTQYF

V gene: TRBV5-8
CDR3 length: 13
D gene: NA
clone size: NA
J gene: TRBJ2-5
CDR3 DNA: TGTGCCAGCAGCTTGGACCGGCGGGGGACCCAGTACTTC
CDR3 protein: CASSLDRRGTQYF

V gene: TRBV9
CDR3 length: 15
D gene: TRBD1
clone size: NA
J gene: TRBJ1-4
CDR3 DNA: TGTGCCAGCAGCGTTCCAGGGGGCCTTAATGAAAAACTGTTTTTT
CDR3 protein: CASSVPGGLNEKLFF

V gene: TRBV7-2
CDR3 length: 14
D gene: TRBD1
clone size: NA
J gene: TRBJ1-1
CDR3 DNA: TGTGCCAGCAGCACCCGACAGGGAAGGACCGAAGCTTTCTTT
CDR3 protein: CASSTRQGRTEAFF

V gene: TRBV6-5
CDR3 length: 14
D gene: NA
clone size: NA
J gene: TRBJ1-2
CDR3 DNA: TGTGCCAGCAGGGAGGTTCGGGGGACCTATGGCTACACCTTC
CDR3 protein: CASREVRGTYGYTF

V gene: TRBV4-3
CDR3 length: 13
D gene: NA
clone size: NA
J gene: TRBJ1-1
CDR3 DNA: TGCGCCAGCAGCACGGGGAGGAACACTGAAGCTTTCTTT
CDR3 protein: CASSTGRNTEAFF

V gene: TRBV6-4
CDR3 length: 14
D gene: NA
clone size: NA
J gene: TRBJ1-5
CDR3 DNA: TGTGCCAGCAGTGAAAACAGGGTGGAGCAGCCCCAGCATTTT
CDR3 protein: CASSENRVEQPQHF

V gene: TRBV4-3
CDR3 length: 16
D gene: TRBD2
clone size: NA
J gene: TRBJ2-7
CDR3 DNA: TGCGCCAGCAGCCACGCCGGGACTAGCGGAAACTACGAGCAGTACTTC
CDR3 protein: CASSHAGTSGNYEQYF

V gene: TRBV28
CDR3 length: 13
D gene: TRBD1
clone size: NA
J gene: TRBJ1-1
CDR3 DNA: TGTGCCAGCACCCTGACAGGGAGGACTGAAGCTTTCTTT
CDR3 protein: CASTLTGRTEAFF

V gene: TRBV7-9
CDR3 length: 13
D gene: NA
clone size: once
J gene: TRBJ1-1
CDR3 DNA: TGTGCCAGCAGCGTCACAGGTCCCTACGAAGCTTTCTTT
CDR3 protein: CASSVTGPYEAFF

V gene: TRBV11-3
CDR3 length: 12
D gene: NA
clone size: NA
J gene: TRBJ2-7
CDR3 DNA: TGTGCCAGCAGTCACCCTGGGAGCGAGCAGTACTTC
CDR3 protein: CASSHPGSEQYF

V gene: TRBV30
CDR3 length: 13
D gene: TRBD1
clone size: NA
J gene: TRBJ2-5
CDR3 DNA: TGTGCCTGGGGTACAGGGGGCGCGGAGACCCAGTACTTC
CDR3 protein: CAWGTGGAETQYF

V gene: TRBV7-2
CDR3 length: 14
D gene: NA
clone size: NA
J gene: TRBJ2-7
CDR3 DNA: TGTGCCAGCAGCTTGGAGACTGTTACCTACGAGCAGTACTTC
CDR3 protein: CASSLETVTYEQYF

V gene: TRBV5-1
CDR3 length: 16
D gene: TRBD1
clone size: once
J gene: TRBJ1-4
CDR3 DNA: TGCGCCAGCAGCTTGGGGGGAACAGGGGAGCATGAAAAACTGTTTTTT
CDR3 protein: CASSLGGTGEHEKLFF

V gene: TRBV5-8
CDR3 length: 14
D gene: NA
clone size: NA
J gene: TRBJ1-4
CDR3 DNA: TGTGCCAGCAGCAGGAAGGGTGGGAGCGAAAAACTGTTTTTT
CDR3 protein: CASSRKGGSEKLFF

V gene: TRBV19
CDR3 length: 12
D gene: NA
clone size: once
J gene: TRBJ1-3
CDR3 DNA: TGTGCCAGTTCAGGGTCTGGAAACACCATATATTTT
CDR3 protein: CASSGSGNTIYF

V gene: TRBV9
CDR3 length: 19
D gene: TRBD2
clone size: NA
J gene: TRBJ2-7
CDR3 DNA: TGTGCCAGCAGCCCCCCTCCGGGGCGGGGGACTAGCGTAGCCTACGAGCAGTACTTC
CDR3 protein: CASSPPPGRGTSVAYEQYF

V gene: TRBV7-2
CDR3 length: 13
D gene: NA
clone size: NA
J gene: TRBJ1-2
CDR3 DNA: TGTGCCAGCAGCCCGACGGGAGGGTATGGCTACACCTTC
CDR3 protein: CASSPTGGYGYTF

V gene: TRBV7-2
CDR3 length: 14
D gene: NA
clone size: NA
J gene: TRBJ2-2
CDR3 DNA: TGTGCCAGCAGCTTAAAAGCAGCGGCCGGGGAGCTGTTTTTT
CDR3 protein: CASSLKAAAGELFF

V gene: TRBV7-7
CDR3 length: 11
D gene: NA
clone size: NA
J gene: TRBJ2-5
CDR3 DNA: TGTGCTGTGGGAAGGGGAGAGACCCAGTACTTC
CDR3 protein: CAVGRGETQYF

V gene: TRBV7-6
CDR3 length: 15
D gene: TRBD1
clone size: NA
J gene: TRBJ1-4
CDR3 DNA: TGTGCCAGCAGCTCGCAACAGGGGGCGGGTGAAAAACTGTTTTTT
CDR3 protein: CASSSQQGAGEKLFF

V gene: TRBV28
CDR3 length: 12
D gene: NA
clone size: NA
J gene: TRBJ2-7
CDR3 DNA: TGTGCCAGCAGCCTTAGGGGTATCCGGCAGTACTTC
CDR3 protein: CASSLRGIRQYF

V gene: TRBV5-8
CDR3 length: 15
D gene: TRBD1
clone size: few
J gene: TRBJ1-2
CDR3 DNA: TGTGCCAGCAGCCCGACGACGGGACAGCTCCTCGTCTACACCTTC
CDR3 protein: CASSPTTGQLLVYTF

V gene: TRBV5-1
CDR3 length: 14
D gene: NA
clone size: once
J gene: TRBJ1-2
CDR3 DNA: TGCGCCAGCAGCAGCGACAGAGCTAACTATGGCTACACCTTC
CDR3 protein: CASSSDRANYGYTF

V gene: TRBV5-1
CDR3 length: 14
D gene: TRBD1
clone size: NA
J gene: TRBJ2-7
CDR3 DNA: TGCGCCAGCAGCCGCCGGGACAGGGCCTACGAGCAGTACTTC
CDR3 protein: CASSRRDRAYEQYF

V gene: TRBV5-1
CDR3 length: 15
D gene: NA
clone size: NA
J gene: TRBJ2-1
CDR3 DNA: TGCGCCAGCAGCGGGGACACCTTAAGGTTCCATGAGCAGTTCTTC
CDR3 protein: CASSGDTLRFHEQFF

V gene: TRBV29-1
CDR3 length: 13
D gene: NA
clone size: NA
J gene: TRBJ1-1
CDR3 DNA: TGCAGCGCCCGACAGGAGGCCCGCACTGAAGCTTTCTTT
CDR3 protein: CSARQEARTEAFF

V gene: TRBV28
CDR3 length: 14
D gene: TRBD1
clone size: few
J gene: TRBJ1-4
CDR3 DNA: TGTGCCAGCAACCTACAGGGGGCTAATGAAAAACTGTTTTTT
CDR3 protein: CASNLQGANEKLFF

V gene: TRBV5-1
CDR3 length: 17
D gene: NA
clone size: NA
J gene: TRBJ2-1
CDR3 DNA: TGCGCCAGCAGCGGAATGTATAGCGGCCCCTCCTACAATGAGCAGTTCTTC
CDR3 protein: CASSGMYSGPSYNEQFF

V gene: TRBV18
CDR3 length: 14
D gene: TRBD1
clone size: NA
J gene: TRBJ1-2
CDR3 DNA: TGTGCCAGCTCCCCTACGGACAGGGAGCAAGGCTACACCTTC
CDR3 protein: CASSPTDREQGYTF

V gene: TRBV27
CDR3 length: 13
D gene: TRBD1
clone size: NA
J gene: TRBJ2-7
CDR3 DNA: TGTGCCAGCAGTCGGACAGGGACCTACGAGCAGTACTTC
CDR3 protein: CASSRTGTYEQYF

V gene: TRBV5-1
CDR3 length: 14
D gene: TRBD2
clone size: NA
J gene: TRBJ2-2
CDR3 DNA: TGCGCCAGCGAGGGGACTAGCGGGAACGGGGAGCTGTTTTTT
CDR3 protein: CASEGTSGNGELFF

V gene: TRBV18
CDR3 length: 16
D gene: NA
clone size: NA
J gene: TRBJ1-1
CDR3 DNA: TGTGCCAGCTCACCACCGACGGGGGGGCTGAGGACTGAAGCTTTCTTT
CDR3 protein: CASSPPTGGLRTEAFF

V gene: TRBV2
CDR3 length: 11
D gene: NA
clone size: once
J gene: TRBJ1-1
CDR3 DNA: TGTGCCAGCAGGTTGGACAGAGCGGCTTTCTTT
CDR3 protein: CASRLDRAAFF

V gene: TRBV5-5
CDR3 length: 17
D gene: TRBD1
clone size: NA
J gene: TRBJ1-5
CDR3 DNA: TGTGCCAGCAGCAGGTCCCTCGGGACAGGGGTCAATCAGCCCCAGCATTTT
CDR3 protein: CASSRSLGTGVNQPQHF

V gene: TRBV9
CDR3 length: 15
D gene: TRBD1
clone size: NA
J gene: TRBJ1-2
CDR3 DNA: TGTGCCAGCAGCGGGGACAGGGGGCGCAGCTATGGCTACACCTTC
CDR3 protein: CASSGDRGRSYGYTF

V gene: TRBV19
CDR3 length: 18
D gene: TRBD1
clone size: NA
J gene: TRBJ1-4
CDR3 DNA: TGTGCCAGTAGTTCCCGAGGACAGGGGGTCGCAACTAATGAAAAACTGTTTTTT
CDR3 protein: CASSSRGQGVATNEKLFF

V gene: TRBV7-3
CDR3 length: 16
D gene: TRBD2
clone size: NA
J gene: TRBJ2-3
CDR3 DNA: TGTGCCAGCAGCCCCCTGAGCGGGAGGGATACAGATACGCAGTATTTT
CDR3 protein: CASSPLSGRDTDTQYF

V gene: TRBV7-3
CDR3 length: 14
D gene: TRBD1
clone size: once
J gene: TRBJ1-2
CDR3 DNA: TGTGCCAGCAGCCCCGATGGACAGGACTATGGCTACACCTTC
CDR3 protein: CASSPDGQDYGYTF

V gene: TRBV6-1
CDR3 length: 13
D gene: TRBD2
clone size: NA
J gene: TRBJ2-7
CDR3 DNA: TGTGCCAGCGTAAGCGGGAGTTCCTACGAGCAGTACTTC
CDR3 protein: CASVSGSSYEQYF

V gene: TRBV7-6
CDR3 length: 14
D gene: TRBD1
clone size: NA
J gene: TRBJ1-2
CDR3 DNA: TGTGCCAGCAGCTCACAGGGGGTTAATCGTGGCTACACCTTC
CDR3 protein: CASSSQGVNRGYTF

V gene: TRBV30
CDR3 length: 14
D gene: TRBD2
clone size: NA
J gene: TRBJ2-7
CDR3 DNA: TGTGCCTGGACCGGGCGGGGGGCGTCCTACGAGCAGTACTTC
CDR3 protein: CAWTGRGASYEQYF

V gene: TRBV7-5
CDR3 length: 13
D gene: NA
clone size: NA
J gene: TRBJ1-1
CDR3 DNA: TGTGCCAGCAGCCGGGACAGGGTTGATGAAGCTTTCTTT
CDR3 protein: CASSRDRVDEAFF

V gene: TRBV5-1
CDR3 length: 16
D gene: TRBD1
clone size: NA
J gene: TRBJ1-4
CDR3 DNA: TGCGCCAGCAGCTTATCGGACAGGGAGGATAATGAAAAACTGTTTTTT
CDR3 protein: CASSLSDREDNEKLFF

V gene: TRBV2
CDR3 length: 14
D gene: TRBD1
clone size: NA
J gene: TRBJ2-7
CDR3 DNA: TGTGCCAGCAGTGGGCAGGGCGCCAGGGGGGAGCAGTACTTC
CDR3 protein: CASSGQGARGEQYF

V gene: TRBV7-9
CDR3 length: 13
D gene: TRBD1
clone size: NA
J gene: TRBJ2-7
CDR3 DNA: TGTGCCAGTTCGGGACAGGTTTCCTACGAGCAGTACTTC
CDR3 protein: CASSGQVSYEQYF

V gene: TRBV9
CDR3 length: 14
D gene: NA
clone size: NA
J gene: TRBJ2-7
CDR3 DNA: TGTGCCAGCAGCGTAGCGGGGGAGTTCTACGAGCAGTACTTC
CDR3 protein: CASSVAGEFYEQYF

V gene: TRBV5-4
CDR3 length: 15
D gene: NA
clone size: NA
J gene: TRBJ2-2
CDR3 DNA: TGTGCCAGCAGCCGCAGACAGGACGGTACCGGGGAGCTGTTTTTT
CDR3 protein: CASSRRQDGTGELFF